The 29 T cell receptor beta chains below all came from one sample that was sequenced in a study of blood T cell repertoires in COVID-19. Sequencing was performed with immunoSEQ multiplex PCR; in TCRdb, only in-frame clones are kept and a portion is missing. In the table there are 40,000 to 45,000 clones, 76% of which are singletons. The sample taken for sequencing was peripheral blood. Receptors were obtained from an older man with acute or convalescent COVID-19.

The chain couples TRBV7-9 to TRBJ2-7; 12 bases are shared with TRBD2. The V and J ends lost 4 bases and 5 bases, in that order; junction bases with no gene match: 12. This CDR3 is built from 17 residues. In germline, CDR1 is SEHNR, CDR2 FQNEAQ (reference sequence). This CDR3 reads CASSSALTSGRSNEQYF. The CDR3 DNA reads TGTGCCAGCAGCTCCGCCCTGACTAGCGGGAGAAGCAACGAGCAGTACTTC. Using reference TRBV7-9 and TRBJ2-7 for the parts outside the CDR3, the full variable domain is DTGVSQNPRHKITKRGQNVTFRCDPISEHNRLYWYRQTLGQGPEFLTYFQNEAQLEKSRLLSDRFSAERPKGSFSTLEIQRTEQGDSAMYLCASSSALTSGRSNEQYFGPGTRLTVT.

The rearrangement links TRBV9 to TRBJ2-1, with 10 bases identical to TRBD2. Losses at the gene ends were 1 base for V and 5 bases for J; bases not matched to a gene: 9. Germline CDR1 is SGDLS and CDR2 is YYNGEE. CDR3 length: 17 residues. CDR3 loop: CASSVQYSLAGHNEQFF. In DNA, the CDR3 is TGTGCCAGCAGCGTACAATACTCACTAGCGGGGCACAATGAGCAGTTCTTC.

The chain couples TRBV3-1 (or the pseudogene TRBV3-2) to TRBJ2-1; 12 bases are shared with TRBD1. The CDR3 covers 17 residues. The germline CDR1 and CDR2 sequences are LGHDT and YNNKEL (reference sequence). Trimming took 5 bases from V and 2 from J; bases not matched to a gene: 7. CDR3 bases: TGTGCCAGCAGCACCGGGACAGGGGGCGGGACCTACAATGAGCAGTTCTTC. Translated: CASSTGTGGGTYNEQFF.

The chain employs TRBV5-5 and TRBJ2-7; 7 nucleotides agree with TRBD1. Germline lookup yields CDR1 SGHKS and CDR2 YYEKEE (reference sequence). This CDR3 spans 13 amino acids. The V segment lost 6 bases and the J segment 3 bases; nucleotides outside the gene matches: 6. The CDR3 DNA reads TGTGCCAGCACCAGGGACAGTAACTACGAGCAGTACTTC. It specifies CASTRDSNYEQYF.

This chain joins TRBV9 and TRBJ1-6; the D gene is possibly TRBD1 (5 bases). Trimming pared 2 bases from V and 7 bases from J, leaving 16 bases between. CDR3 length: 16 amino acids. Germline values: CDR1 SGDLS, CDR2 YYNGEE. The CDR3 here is CASSVSATVTNSPLHF. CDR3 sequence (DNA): TGTGCCAGCAGCGTTTCTGCGACAGTCACCAATTCACCCCTCCACTTT.

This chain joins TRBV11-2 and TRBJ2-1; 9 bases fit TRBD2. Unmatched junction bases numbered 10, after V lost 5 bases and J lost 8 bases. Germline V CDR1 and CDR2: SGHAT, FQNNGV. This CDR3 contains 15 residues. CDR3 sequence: CASSTYRGLAHEQFF. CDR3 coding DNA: TGTGCCAGCAGCACCTACAGGGGACTAGCTCATGAGCAGTTCTTC. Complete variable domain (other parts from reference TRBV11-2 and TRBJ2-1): EAGVAQSPRYKIIEKRQSVAFWCNPISGHATLYWYQQILGQGPKLLIQFQNNGVVDDSQLPKDRFSAERLKGVDSTLKIQPAKLEDSAVYLCASSTYRGLAHEQFFGPGTRLTVL.

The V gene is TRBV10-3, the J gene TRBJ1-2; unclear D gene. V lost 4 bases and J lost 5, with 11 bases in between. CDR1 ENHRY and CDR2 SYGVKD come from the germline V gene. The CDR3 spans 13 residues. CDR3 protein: CAISAETGYGYTF. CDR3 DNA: TGTGCCATCAGTGCCGAGACTGGGTATGGCTACACCTTC.

The CDR3 spells CASKPGGTYNEQFF. DNA for the CDR3: TGTGCCAGCAAGCCGGGGGGGACCTACAATGAGCAGTTCTTC. The chain is built from TRBV2 and TRBJ2-1, with TRBD2 matching over 8 bases. The CDR3 loop spans 14 amino acids. Germline values: CDR1 SNHLY, CDR2 FYNNEI. Germline trimming cut 7 bases from V and 2 bases from J; bases unmatched to any gene: 4.

The CDR3 bases are TGTGCCAGCAGCAGTTTTAGCGGAAGCACAGATACGCAGTATTTT. Translating it yields CASSSFSGSTDTQYF. J is TRBJ2-3 and V is TRBV7-6; a weak D match, TRBD2 (6 bases). V was shortened by 5 bases and J by 0 bases, with 12 bases between the two germline ends. The germline V gene has CDR1 SGHVS and CDR2 FNYEAQ. This CDR3 has 15 residues.

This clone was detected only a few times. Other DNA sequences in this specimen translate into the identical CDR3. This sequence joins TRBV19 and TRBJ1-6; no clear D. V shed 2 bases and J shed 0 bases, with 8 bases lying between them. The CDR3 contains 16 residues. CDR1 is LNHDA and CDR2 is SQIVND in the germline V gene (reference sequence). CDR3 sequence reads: CASSISTSSYNSPLHF. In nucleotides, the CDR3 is TGTGCCAGTAGTATATCAACGAGCTCCTATAATTCACCCCTCCACTTT. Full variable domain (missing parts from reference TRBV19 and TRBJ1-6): DGGITQSPKYLFRKEGQNVTLSCEQNLNHDAMYWYRQDPGQGLRLIYYSQIVNDFQKGDIAEGYSVSREKKESFPLTVTSAQKNPTAFYLCASSISTSSYNSPLHFGNGTRLTVT.

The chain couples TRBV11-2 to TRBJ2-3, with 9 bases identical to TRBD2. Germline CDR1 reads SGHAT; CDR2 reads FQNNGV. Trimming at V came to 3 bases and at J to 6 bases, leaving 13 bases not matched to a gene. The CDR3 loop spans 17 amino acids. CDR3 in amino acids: CASSLLTSGSFGDTQYF. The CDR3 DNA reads TGTGCCAGCAGCTTGTTGACTAGCGGATCTTTTGGGGATACGCAGTATTTT.

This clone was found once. In DNA, the CDR3 is TGTGCCAGCATCGATCTACTGGGCGAGACCCAGTACTTC. Translating it yields CASIDLLGETQYF. The rearrangement links TRBV2 to TRBJ2-5, with D unresolved. The germline V gene has CDR1 SNHLY and CDR2 FYNNEI. The V end was cut by 7 bases, the J end by 5 bases, with 14 bases between. The CDR3 is 13 amino acids.

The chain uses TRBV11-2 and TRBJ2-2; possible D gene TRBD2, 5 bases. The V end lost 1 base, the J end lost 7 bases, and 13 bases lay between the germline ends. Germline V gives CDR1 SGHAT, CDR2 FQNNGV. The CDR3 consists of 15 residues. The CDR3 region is CASSLGRVWGGELFF. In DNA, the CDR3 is TGTGCCAGCAGCTTAGGGCGGGTCTGGGGCGGGGAGCTGTTTTTT.

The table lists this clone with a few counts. The chain's CDR3 is CASSPSGVGGANVLTF. The CDR3 DNA reads TGTGCCAGCAGCCCTAGCGGAGTAGGAGGGGCCAACGTCCTGACTTTC. The chain is built from TRBV7-3 and TRBJ2-6; 7 positions match TRBD2. The V gene end was trimmed by 5 bases and the J gene end by 4 bases; junction bases not matched to a gene: 8. There are 16 residues in the CDR3. Germline CDR1 is SGHTA and CDR2 is FQGTGA.

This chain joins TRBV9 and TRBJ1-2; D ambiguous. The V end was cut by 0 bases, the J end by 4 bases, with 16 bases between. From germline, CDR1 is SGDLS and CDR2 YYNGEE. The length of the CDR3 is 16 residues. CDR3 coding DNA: TGTGCCAGCAGCGTAGCTTCTACGGAGATCCCCTATGGCTACACCTTC. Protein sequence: CASSVASTEIPYGYTF.

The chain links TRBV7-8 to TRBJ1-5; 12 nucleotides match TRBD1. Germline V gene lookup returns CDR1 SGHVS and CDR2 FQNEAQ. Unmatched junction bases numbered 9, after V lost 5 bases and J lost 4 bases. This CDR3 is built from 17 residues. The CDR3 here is CASSPQGQGARNQPQHF. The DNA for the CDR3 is TGTGCCAGCAGCCCCCAGGGACAGGGGGCGCGAAATCAGCCCCAGCATTTT.

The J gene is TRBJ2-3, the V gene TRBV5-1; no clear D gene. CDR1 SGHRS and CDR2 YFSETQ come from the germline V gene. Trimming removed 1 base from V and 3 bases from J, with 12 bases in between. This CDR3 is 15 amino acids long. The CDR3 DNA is TGCGCCAGCAGCTTGAACCGGGTTGAGACAGATACGCAGTATTTT. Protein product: CASSLNRVETDTQYF.

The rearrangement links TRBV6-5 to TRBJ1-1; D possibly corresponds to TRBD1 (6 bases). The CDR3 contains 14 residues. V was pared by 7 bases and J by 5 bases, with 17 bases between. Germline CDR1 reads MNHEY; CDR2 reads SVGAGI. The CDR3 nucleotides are TGTGCCAGCATCGAGGGGGGGGGCCGGACTGAAGCTTTCTTT. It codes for CASIEGGGRTEAFF.

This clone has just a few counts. CDR3 sequence: CASRGRGRQPQHF. In nucleotides, the CDR3 is TGTGCCAGCAGGGGGAGGGGCCGCCAGCCCCAGCATTTT. This sequence joins TRBV28 and TRBJ1-5; D is possibly TRBD1 (5 bases). V lost 6 bases to trimming and J lost 7 bases, with 13 bases between them. This CDR3 has 13 amino acids. Germline V gene sequence: CDR1 MDHEN, CDR2 SYDVKM. Full variable domain (outside the CDR3, taken from reference TRBV28 and TRBJ1-5): DVKVTQSSRYLVKRTGEKVFLECVQDMDHENMFWYRQDPGLGLRLIYFSYDVKMKEKGDIPEGYSVSREKKERFSLILESASTNQTSMYLCASRGRGRQPQHFGDGTRLSIL.

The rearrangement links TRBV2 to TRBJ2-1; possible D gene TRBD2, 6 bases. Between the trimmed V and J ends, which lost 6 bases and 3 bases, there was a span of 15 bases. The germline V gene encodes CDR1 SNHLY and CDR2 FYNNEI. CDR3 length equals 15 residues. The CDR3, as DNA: TGTGCCAGCAGCCGGCAGGGACTCAACTACAATGAGCAGTTCTTC. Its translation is CASSRQGLNYNEQFF.

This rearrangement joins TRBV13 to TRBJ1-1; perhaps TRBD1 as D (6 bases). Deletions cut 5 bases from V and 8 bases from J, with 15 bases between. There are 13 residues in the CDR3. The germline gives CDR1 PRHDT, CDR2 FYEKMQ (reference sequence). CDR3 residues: CASSRSTGTEAFF. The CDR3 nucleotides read TGTGCCAGCAGCAGATCGACCGGGACAGAAGCTTTCTTT. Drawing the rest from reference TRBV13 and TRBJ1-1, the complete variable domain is AAGVIQSPRHLIKEKRETATLKCYPIPRHDTVYWYQQGPGQDPQFLISFYEKMQSDKGSIPDRFSAQQFSDYHSELNMSSLELGDSALYFCASSRSTGTEAFFGQGTRLTVV.

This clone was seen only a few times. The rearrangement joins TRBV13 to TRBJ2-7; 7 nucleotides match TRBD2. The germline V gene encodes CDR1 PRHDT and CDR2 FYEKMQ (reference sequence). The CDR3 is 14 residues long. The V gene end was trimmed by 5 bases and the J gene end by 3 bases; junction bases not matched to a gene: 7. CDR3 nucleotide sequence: TGTGCCAGCAGCCCGGCGCGGGAGATCTACGAGCAGTACTTC. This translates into CASSPAREIYEQYF.

Here the CDR3 reads CASSLAARGGRAFDNEQFF. In nucleotides, the CDR3 is TGTGCCAGCAGCTTGGCCGCGCGGGGCGGGAGGGCTTTCGACAATGAGCAGTTCTTC. The rearrangement uses TRBV5-6 and TRBJ2-1; TRBD2 agrees at 9 bases. The CDR3 consists of 19 residues. Germline V lookup: CDR1 SGHDT, CDR2 YYEEEE. With 0 bases clipped from V and 5 bases from J, the junction kept 15 bases outside the gene matches.

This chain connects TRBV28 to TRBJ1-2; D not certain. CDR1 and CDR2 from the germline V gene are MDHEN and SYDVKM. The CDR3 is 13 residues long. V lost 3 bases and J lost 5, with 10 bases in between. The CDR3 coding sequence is TGTGCCAGCAGTTTCCAGAATTCTTATGGCTACACCTTC. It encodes CASSFQNSYGYTF.

In DNA form, the CDR3 reads TGTGCCAGCAGCTTAGCGACAGCGGGGGGGCGGGAGCAGTTCTTC. The encoded protein is CASSLATAGGREQFF. The chain joins TRBV7-8 to TRBJ2-1, with TRBD2 identical over 10 bases. The germline CDR1 and CDR2 sequences are SGHVS and FQNEAQ. Trimming at V came to 0 bases and at J to 10 bases, leaving 6 bases not matched to a gene. This CDR3 is 15 amino acids long. Looking up the rest from reference TRBV7-8 and TRBJ2-1 gives the full variable domain: GAGVSQSPRYKVAKRGQDVALRCDPISGHVSLFWYQQALGQGPEFLTYFQNEAQLDKSGLPSDRFFAERPEGSVSTLKIQRTQQEDSAVYLCASSLATAGGREQFFGPGTRLTVL.

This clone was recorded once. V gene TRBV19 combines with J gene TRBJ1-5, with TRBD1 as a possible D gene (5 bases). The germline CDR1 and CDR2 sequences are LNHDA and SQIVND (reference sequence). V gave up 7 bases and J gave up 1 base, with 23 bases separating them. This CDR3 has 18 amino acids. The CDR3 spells CASTHPAGRRGSNQPQHF. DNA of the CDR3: TGTGCCAGTACCCACCCTGCAGGGAGGCGAGGGAGCAATCAGCCCCAGCATTTT. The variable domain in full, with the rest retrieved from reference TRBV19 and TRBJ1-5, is DGGITQSPKYLFRKEGQNVTLSCEQNLNHDAMYWYRQDPGQGLRLIYYSQIVNDFQKGDIAEGYSVSREKKESFPLTVTSAQKNPTAFYLCASTHPAGRRGSNQPQHFGDGTRLSIL.

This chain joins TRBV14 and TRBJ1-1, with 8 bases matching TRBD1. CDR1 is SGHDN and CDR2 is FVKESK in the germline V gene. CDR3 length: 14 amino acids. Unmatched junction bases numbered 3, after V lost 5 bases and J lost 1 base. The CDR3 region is CASSWDRSNTEAFF. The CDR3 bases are TGTGCCAGCAGCTGGGACAGGTCGAACACTGAAGCTTTCTTT.

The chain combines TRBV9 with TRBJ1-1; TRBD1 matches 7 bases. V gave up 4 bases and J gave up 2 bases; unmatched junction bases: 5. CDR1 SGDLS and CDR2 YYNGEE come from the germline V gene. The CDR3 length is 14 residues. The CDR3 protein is CASSRDSINTEAFF. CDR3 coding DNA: TGTGCCAGCAGCCGGGACAGCATAAACACTGAAGCTTTCTTT.

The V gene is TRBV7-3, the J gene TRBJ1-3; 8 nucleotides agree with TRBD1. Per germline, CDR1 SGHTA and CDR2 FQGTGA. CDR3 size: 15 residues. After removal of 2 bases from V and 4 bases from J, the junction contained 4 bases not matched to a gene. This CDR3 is CASSLSQGAGNTIYF. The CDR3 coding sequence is TGTGCCAGCAGCTTATCCCAGGGGGCAGGAAACACCATATATTTT.